A single sample is the source of the 16 T cell receptor beta chains below, sequenced in a study of blood T cell repertoires in COVID-19. Method: immunoSEQ multiplex PCR; TCRdb's copy keeps in-frame clones and lacks some. The sample has roughly 240,000 clones; about 82% are singletons. The sample comprised PBMCs or T cells enriched from blood (not recorded which). These receptor sequences come from a woman in her forties or fifties who had recovered from COVID-19.

The V call is TRBV21-1, the J call TRBJ2-3; the D call TRBD1 from the table was never checked on the DNA. TRBV21-1 is deemed a pseudogene. The CDR3 is 13 amino acids. DNA for the CDR3: TGCCCTTTGGGGGACAGGGGCACAGATACGCAGTATTTT. Protein: CPLGDRGTDTQYF.

This clone appeared a single time. The chain recombines TRBV10-3 with TRBJ1-1; D is possibly TRBD1 (6 bases). The germline gives CDR1 ENHRY, CDR2 SYGVKD. CDR3 length equals 15 residues. Deletions cut 2 bases from V and 0 bases from J, with 10 bases between. CDR3 in DNA: TGTGCCATCAGTGAGACAGGGACCTTGAACACTGAAGCTTTCTTT. Protein: CAISETGTLNTEAFF.

This clone has a handful of counts. The V call is TRBV30, the J call TRBJ1-2; D is perhaps TRBD1 (5 bases). Trimming stripped 2 bases from V and 7 bases from J, with 17 bases between. CDR1 is GTSNPN, CDR2 SVGIG, per germline (reference sequence). The CDR3 covers 14 residues. CDR3 loop: CAWSPWGRLSGYTF. The CDR3 DNA reads as TGTGCCTGGAGTCCCTGGGGGAGGCTTAGTGGCTACACCTTC.

This rearrangement joins TRBV6-5 to TRBJ2-7, with 9 bases that match TRBD2. The germline V gene encodes CDR1 MNHEY and CDR2 SVGAGI. J lost 1 base, V lost 10 bases, and 5 bases had no gene match. This CDR3 region has 13 residues. The CDR3 protein is CATQRGASYEQYF. DNA for the CDR3: TGTGCCACACAGCGGGGGGCATCCTACGAGCAGTACTTC.

Comment on this clone: One end of the junction varies from germline; a read error may be responsible. CDR3 nucleotide sequence: TGTGCCGGCAGCCAGACTAGAAGCCAAGAGACCCAGTACTTC. This encodes CAGSQTRSQETQYF. The chain links TRBV6-2 or TRBV6-3 to TRBJ2-5; D perhaps matches TRBD2 (6 bases). The CDR3 sequence is 14 residues long. Germline loops: CDR1 MNHEY, CDR2 SVGEGT.

As to this clone: One junction end disagrees with the germline gene, perhaps due to a read error. The chain links TRBV4-3 to TRBJ1-2; 9 nucleotides match TRBD1. The germline gives CDR1 LGHNA, CDR2 YSLEER. The CDR3 consists of 12 residues. The CDR3 DNA follows: TGCGCCAGCAGCCATAGACAGGGGGAAGTCGTCTTC. It encodes CASSHRQGEVVF.

Written as DNA, the CDR3 is TGCAGCGTTGAGGGGCGACATGAGCAGTTCTTC. It specifies CSVEGRHEQFF. The V call is TRBV29-1, the J call TRBJ2-1; possible D gene TRBD1, 5 bases. The V gene's germline CDR1 is SQVTM and CDR2 ANQGSEA. Trimming removed 3 bases from V and 8 bases from J, with 8 bases in between. This CDR3 region has 11 residues.

The J gene is TRBJ1-5, the V gene TRBV19; 7 positions match TRBD1. Trimming cost V 7 bases and J 4 bases; bases outside gene matches: 10. The germline V gene has CDR1 LNHDA and CDR2 SQIVND (reference sequence). CDR3 length equals 15 residues. CDR3 protein: CASTLTGTRNQPQHF. CDR3 coding DNA: TGTGCCAGTACCTTGACAGGGACGAGGAATCAGCCCCAGCATTTT.

The chain is built from TRBV28 and TRBJ1-6; D is possibly TRBD1 (6 bases). The CDR3 spans 15 residues. V dropped 4 bases and J dropped 4 bases, with 11 bases sitting between them. CDR1 and CDR2 from the germline V gene are MDHEN and SYDVKM. CDR3 sequence reads: CASSSTGIYNSPLHF. The CDR3, as DNA: TGTGCCAGCAGTTCAACAGGGATTTATAATTCACCCCTCCACTTT.

The chain joins TRBV4-1 to TRBJ2-7, with TRBD2 matching 13 bases. J lost 4 bases, V lost 1 base, and 7 bases had no gene match. This CDR3 has 17 amino acids. Germline V CDR1 and CDR2: MGHRA, YSYEKL. The CDR3 region is CASSQGAGLAGSYEQYF. The CDR3 DNA sequence: TGCGCCAGCAGCCAAGGGGCGGGACTAGCGGGGTCGTACGAGCAGTACTTC.

The rearrangement joins TRBV10-2 to TRBJ1-3, with D possibly being TRBD1 (5 bases). The germline V gene has CDR1 WSHSY and CDR2 SAAADI. The CDR3 contains 13 residues. The V gene lost 8 bases and the J gene lost 2 bases, with 10 bases spanning the gap. Here the CDR3 reads CASGEGAGNTIYF. In nucleotides, the CDR3 is TGCGCCAGCGGCGAAGGGGCTGGAAACACCATATATTTT.

The chain is built from TRBV10-3 and TRBJ1-5; D is possibly TRBD1 (5 bases). V shed 3 bases and J shed 4 bases, with 7 bases lying between them. From germline, CDR1 is ENHRY and CDR2 SYGVKD. CDR3 size: 13 residues. The CDR3 sequence: CAISDGGNQPQHF. The CDR3 nucleotides read TGTGCCATCAGTGACGGGGGGAATCAGCCCCAGCATTTT.

The rearrangement joins TRBV11-2 to TRBJ2-7, with TRBD1 matching 11 bases. The CDR3 runs to 16 residues. V dropped 4 bases and J dropped 6; count of bases not matched to a gene: 11. Looked up from germline, CDR1 is SGHAT and CDR2 is FQNNGV. This CDR3 is CASSSPIGTGGGEQYF. The CDR3 bases are TGTGCCAGCAGCTCTCCGATCGGGACAGGGGGTGGCGAGCAGTACTTC.

The V call is TRBV4-1, the J call TRBJ2-4; 9 nucleotides align to TRBD2. The CDR3 extends over 17 amino acids. Germline trimming cut 2 bases from V and 0 bases from J; bases unmatched to any gene: 5. Germline lookup yields CDR1 MGHRA and CDR2 YSYEKL. CDR3: CASSQPTSGLAKNIQYF. The CDR3, as DNA: TGCGCCAGCAGCCAACCGACTAGCGGTCTAGCCAAAAACATTCAGTACTTC.

The chain uses TRBV12-3 or TRBV12-4 and TRBJ1-5; no clear D gene. V lost 5 bases and J lost 2, with 4 bases in between. CDR3 length: 12 amino acids. CDR3 nucleotides: TGTGCCAGCAGTCCTGGCAATCAGCCCCAGCATTTT. Residues: CASSPGNQPQHF.

The chain uses TRBV14 and TRBJ1-1; no clear D gene. CDR1 and CDR2 from the germline V gene are SGHDN and FVKESK. The V gene lost 0 bases and the J gene lost 6 bases, with 14 bases spanning the gap. CDR3 length: 15 amino acids. CDR3 residues: CASSQEMGLRPEAFF. CDR3 nucleotides: TGTGCCAGCAGCCAAGAGATGGGCCTCCGTCCTGAAGCTTTCTTT.